This T cell receptor beta chain originates from a study of blood T cell repertoires in COVID-19. Turning to the study itself: Samples taken during acute and convalescent COVID-19 were collected in the United States, Italy and Spain. Sources were T cells, B-cell-depleted T cells, or PBMCs; the material itself was cDNA or gDNA.

In the study's own analysis: Estimation of nucleated cell counts was performed using reference gene primer amplification. Sequencing was performed with immunoSEQ multiplex PCR; in TCRdb, only in-frame clones are kept and a portion is missing. V and J calls plus clone size are reproduced from that table; the DNA served to infer D and trimming. The sample consists of 100,000 to 150,000 clones, around 87% of them appearing once. The V segment lost 4 bases and the J segment 4 bases; nucleotides outside the gene matches: 3. The germline gives CDR1 SQVTM, CDR2 ANQGSEA. This CDR3 region has 12 residues. The clonotype originates from a woman aged 55-69 years with acute or convalescent COVID-19. Sequencing was performed on peripheral blood. This chain uses TRBV29-1 with TRBJ1-1; 7 nucleotides line up with TRBD1. This CDR3 reads CSVGTGFTEAFF. The CDR3, as DNA: TGCAGCGTTGGGACAGGTTTCACTGAAGCTTTCTTT. The full variable domain, in which reference TRBV29-1 and TRBJ1-1 provide the parts outside the CDR3, is SAVISQKPSRDICQRGTSLTIQCQVDSQVTMMFWYRQQPGQSLTLIATANQGSEATYESGFVIDKFPISRPNLTFSTLTVSNMSPEDSSIYLCSVGTGFTEAFFGQGTRLTVV.